This T cell receptor (beta chain) is drawn from a study of somatic mutations in cytotoxic T cells in rheumatoid arthritis. Whole-study context: Flow sorting yielded some V beta antibody-stained T-cell populations at nearly 100% purity, among them V beta1+ cells sequenced for TCRB. Study results and caveats: The identity of the antigens targeted by the expanded CD8+ clones remained unknown. CD8+ T-cell clonality did not differ significantly between rheumatoid arthritis patients and age-matched healthy controls.

Germline V gene lookup returns CDR1 MDHEN and CDR2 SYDVKM. V dropped 6 bases and J dropped 5; count of bases not matched to a gene: 10. The CDR3 covers 16 residues. With regard to this clone: What it binds is unknown.

Clones were read by immunoSEQ multiplex PCR, and TCRdb kept only the in-frame ones, dropping some. The sample shows 11,000 or so clones, roughly 70% of them seen only once. The sequencing input was CD8+ T cells sorted from blood. The source is a man between 60 and 75 years old in good health. The V call is TRBV28, the J call TRBJ2-1, with 10 bases fitting TRBD1. CDR3 nucleotides: TGTGCCAGCAGCACTCCGGGACAGGGGACCGACAATGAGCAGTTCTTC. Translation: CASSTPGQGTDNEQFF.